These T cell receptor beta chains were read from a single sample in a study of OX40 agonist ivuxolimab in advanced cancers. Produced via immunoSEQ multiplex PCR; TCRdb's table is partial and in-frame only. The sample has about 21,000 clones, 70% to 90% seen once. The sequences come from CD4+ or CD8+ T cells sorted from blood, collected in a trial of the OX40 agonist ivuxolimab. These receptor sequences come from an adult with an advanced solid tumor such as melanoma, head and neck, liver or kidney cancer. Both conserved end residues are part of each CDR3. A D gene is named only where the DNA matches it firmly. Size tells how often a clone was seen (once, few, many) or the class of an expanded clone, and some rows leave it out.

v_gene	j_gene	d_gene	abundance	CDR3aa	CDR3nt
TRBV7-9	TRBJ1-4	TRBD1	NA	CASSQTGSNEKLFF	TGTGCCAGCAGCCAGACAGGGAGTAATGAAAAACTGTTTTTT
TRBV7-9	TRBJ1-3	NA	few	CASSTREGTSGNTIYF	TGTGCCAGCAGCACCCGTGAGGGGACGTCTGGAAACACCATATATTTT
TRBV29-1	TRBJ2-1	TRBD2	many	CSDAGTSGARAGEQFF	TGCAGCGATGCCGGGACTAGCGGGGCCAGGGCGGGGGAGCAGTTCTTC
TRBV11-2	TRBJ1-1	NA	NA	CASSLDPRREAEAFF	TGTGCCAGCAGCTTAGATCCCCGCAGGGAAGCTGAAGCTTTCTTT
TRBV10-3	TRBJ1-4	NA	NA	CAISDSLGTNEKLFF	TGTGCCATCAGTGACTCCCTGGGGACTAATGAAAAACTGTTTTTT
TRBV27	TRBJ2-5	TRBD2	NA	CASSFTGGPFSETQYF	TGTGCCAGCAGTTTTACGGGGGGGCCTTTTTCGGAGACCCAGTACTTC
TRBV9	TRBJ1-2	NA	NA	CASSETSLGGPNYGYTF	TGTGCCAGCAGCGAAACTTCGCTGGGCGGTCCTAACTATGGCTACACCTTC
TRBV19	TRBJ2-7	NA	NA	CASSTTGNPAYEQYF	TGTGCCAGTAGTACTACAGGAAACCCTGCCTACGAGCAGTACTTC
TRBV5-1	TRBJ2-7	NA	NA	CASSSEEGGYEQYF	TGCGCCAGCAGCTCCGAGGAGGGGGGGTACGAGCAGTACTTC
TRBV19	TRBJ2-7	NA	NA	CASSIGSAESSHEQYF	TGTGCCAGTAGTATTGGTTCGGCGGAGTCGTCTCACGAGCAGTACTTC
TRBV28	TRBJ2-3	TRBD1	NA	CASRPGQGLFWGSDTQYF	TGTGCCAGCAGACCGGGACAGGGACTTTTCTGGGGGTCAGATACGCAGTATTTT
TRBV5-1	TRBJ1-1	NA	NA	CASSLRVPSPEAFF	TGCGCCAGCAGCTTACGGGTCCCGTCCCCTGAAGCTTTCTTT
TRBV27	TRBJ2-3	NA	NA	CASSLHKTFDTQYF	TGTGCCAGCAGTCTCCACAAAACCTTTGATACGCAGTATTTT
TRBV7-9	TRBJ1-4	NA	once	CASSPDEDGRLRKLFF	TGTGCCAGCAGCCCCGACGAGGATGGGCGGTTAAGAAAACTGTTTTTT
TRBV29-1	TRBJ1-2	NA	NA	CSASGQHYGYTF	TGCAGCGCCTCGGGCCAGCACTATGGCTACACCTTC